This T cell receptor (beta chain) was documented in a study of T cells in Graves' hyperthyroidism and ophthalmopathy. Clinical symptoms, serum thyroxine, TRAb, thyroid ultrasound and orbital computed tomography informed diagnoses. In this sample, this clonotype turned up many times. CDR3 length equals 13 residues. Deletions cut 1 base from V and 5 bases from J, with 9 bases between. Germline-derived CDR1 and CDR2 are DFQATT and SNEGSKA (reference sequence). Template material for amplifying TCR beta CDR3 regions consisted of RNA transcripts. The TCR CDR3 first-round RT-PCR relied on the HTBI primer set. MiXCR was run by TCRdb on the multiplex PCR reads, yielding one entry per CDR3 protein. The sample shows about 350,000 distinct CDR3 sequences, about 19% of them seen only once.

The sequence came from a woman between 18 and 29 years old with Graves' hyperthyroidism. The specimen was blood. J is TRBJ1-5 and V is TRBV20-1; the D is unclear. The DNA of the CDR3 is TGCAGTGCTAGAGGGGCAATCCATCAGCCCCAGCATTTT. Protein sequence: CSARGAIHQPQHF.